Described below is a single T cell receptor beta chain sequence and its context. These data are taken from a study of T cell changes during pregnancy in multiple sclerosis. The CDR3 contains 12 residues. Looked up from germline, CDR1 is GTSNPN and CDR2 is SVGIG (reference sequence). V was clipped by 3 bases and J by 5 bases, with 10 bases between them. Method: immunoSEQ multiplex PCR; TCRdb's copy keeps in-frame clones and lacks some. The data contain almost 50,000 clones, around 90% of them singletons. The clonotype was recovered from a female donor with multiple sclerosis, enrolled in a pregnancy study. The chain recombines TRBV30 with TRBJ1-1; no clear D gene. The specimen was CD8+ T cells from peripheral blood mononuclear cells, collected after pregnancy. The CDR3 loop is CAWSMVVTEAFF. The CDR3 coding sequence is TGTGCCTGGAGCATGGTAGTGACTGAAGCTTTCTTT.